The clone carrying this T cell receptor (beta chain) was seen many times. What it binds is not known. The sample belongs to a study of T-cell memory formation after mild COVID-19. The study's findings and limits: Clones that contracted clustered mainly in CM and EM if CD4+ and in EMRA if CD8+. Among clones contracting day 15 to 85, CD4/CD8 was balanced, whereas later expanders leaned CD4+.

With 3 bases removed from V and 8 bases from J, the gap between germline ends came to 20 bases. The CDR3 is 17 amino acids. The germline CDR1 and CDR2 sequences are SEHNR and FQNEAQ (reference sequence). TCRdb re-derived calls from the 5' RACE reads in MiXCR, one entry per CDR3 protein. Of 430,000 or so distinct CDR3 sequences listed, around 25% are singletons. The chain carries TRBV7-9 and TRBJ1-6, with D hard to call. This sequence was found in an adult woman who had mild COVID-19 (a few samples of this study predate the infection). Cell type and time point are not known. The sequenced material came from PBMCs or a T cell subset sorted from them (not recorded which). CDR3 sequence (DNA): TGTGCCAGCAGCTTCCAAATAGGGTGGACCCAGGATTCACCCCTCCACTTT. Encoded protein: CASSFQIGWTQDSPLHF.